Reported below is one T cell receptor beta chain. Only in-frame clones appear in the TCRdb table, and some are missing; sequencing was by immunoSEQ multiplex PCR. The table records roughly 260,000 clones, 80% to 90% of them present only once. The V gene lost 0 bases and the J gene lost 7 bases, with 10 bases spanning the gap. Germline V CDR1 and CDR2: SGDLS, YYNGEE. The CDR3 runs 13 residues. The record originates from a study of cytomegalovirus exposure and HLA in healthy donors. Turning to the study itself: Later, an analysis reported that the 95 to 150 validation repertoires had used the same platform as the roughly 700 first-cohort repertoires.

Sequencing was carried out using PBMCs. The chain couples TRBV9 to TRBJ2-5; D may be TRBD2 (6 bases). The source of this sequence is a man younger than 35 in good health and CMV-seronegative. The CDR3 spells CASSVDVGGTQYF. In nucleotides, the CDR3 is TGTGCCAGCAGCGTAGACGTGGGGGGGACCCAGTACTTC.